These T cell receptor beta chains were read from a single sample in a study of response to subunit inactivated influenza vaccine. MiXCR, run by TCRdb on the RT-PCR reads, gives a single entry per CDR3 protein. Of hundreds of thousands of distinct CDR3 sequences listed, about 25% were seen once; the top ten hold over 1.5%. The sequences come from CD4+ T cells sorted from PBMCs, collected roughly 5 days after vaccination. Receptors originate from a man in his fifties or sixties who received an inactivated influenza vaccine. CDR3s include the opening cysteine and the closing phenylalanine or tryptophan. The order of the fields is D gene, V gene, J gene, clone size, CDR3 DNA, CDR3 protein. A D gene is named only where the DNA matches it firmly. A row's size may be missing; if present it is once, few, many or a size class.

TRBD1,TRBV5-1,TRBJ1-6,NA,TGCGCCAGCAGCTCTCGGACAGGGACATATTCACCCCTCCACTTT,CASSSRTGTYSPLHF
NA,TRBV15,TRBJ2-3,many,TGTGCCACCAGCAGAGCCCTACAGGGCAGAGATACGCAGTATTTT,CATSRALQGRDTQYF
NA,TRBV25-1,TRBJ2-5,NA,TGTGCCAGCAGTGAATCGCCCGGGAGGGGGCGAGAAGAGACCCAGTACTTC,CASSESPGRGREETQYF
NA,TRBV5-1,TRBJ2-1,NA,TGCGCCAGCAGCCGACAGAGATCTTCCTACAATGAGCAGTTCTTC,CASSRQRSSYNEQFF
NA,TRBV5-1,TRBJ2-1,NA,TGCGCCAGCAGCTACCAGGGGCCCCAATCCTACAATGAGCAGTTCTTC,CASSYQGPQSYNEQFF
TRBD1,TRBV6-5,TRBJ2-7,NA,TGTGCCAGCAGTTCGGACAGGGGGATGGGAAAATACGAGCAGTACTTC,CASSSDRGMGKYEQYF
NA,TRBV7-2,TRBJ2-5,NA,TGTGCCAGCAGCTACGAGGTTCCTAGACCCCAGTACTTC,CASSYEVPRPQYF
NA,TRBV5-1,TRBJ2-7,few,TGCGCCAGCAGCTCCACTATTAACTCTTACGAGCAGTACTTC,CASSSTINSYEQYF
TRBD1,TRBV11-2,TRBJ2-1,few,TGTGCCAGCAGCAACCACAGGGGGCAGCTTTTTGAGCAGTTCTTC,CASSNHRGQLFEQFF
TRBD2,TRBV5-1,TRBJ2-1,NA,TGCGCCAGCAGCTGGGGGACTAGCGGATCCTACAATGAGCAGTTCTTC,CASSWGTSGSYNEQFF
NA,TRBV5-1,TRBJ2-5,NA,TGCGCCAGCACCGAGCTTCTCGGGGGAGAGACCCAGTACTTC,CASTELLGGETQYF
TRBD2,TRBV20-1,TRBJ2-7,few,TGCAGTGCTGGGAGGACTAGCGGGGCCTACGAGCAGTACTTC,CSAGRTSGAYEQYF
TRBD1,TRBV27,TRBJ1-1,NA,TGTGCCAGCAGTTTATCAGTGTGGACAGGGGAGGGTGGCACTGAAGCTTTCTTT,CASSLSVWTGEGGTEAFF
TRBD2,TRBV5-1,TRBJ2-3,NA,TGCGCCAGCAGCCTACAGGGGACTAGCGGCCGGTTGGATACGCAGTATTTT,CASSLQGTSGRLDTQYF
NA,TRBV5-1,TRBJ2-5,few,TGCGCCAGCAGCTTGGCCCCGCTCAGGGAGACCCAGTACTTC,CASSLAPLRETQYF
TRBD1,TRBV4-3,TRBJ1-3,few,TGCGCCAGCAGCCAAACGACAGGGGGCTCTGGAAACACCATATATTTT,CASSQTTGGSGNTIYF
NA,TRBV25-1,TRBJ1-1,NA,TGTGCCAGCAGCGGGTGGGGGAGGGGCGACACTGAAGCTTTCTTT,CASSGWGRGDTEAFF
TRBD2,TRBV12-3/TRBV12-4,TRBJ2-1,NA,TGTGCCAGCAGTCGAGCGGGGGGGTTGTACAATGAGCAGTTCTTC,CASSRAGGLYNEQFF
TRBD2,TRBV4-1,TRBJ2-7,few,TGCGCCAGCAGCCAAGGGGGAGGGAGGGGTGGCTACGAGCAGTACTTC,CASSQGGGRGGYEQYF
NA,TRBV7-2,TRBJ1-1,NA,TGTGCCAGCAGCTACCTAGCTCGGGGAGAAGCTTTCTTT,CASSYLARGEAFF
TRBD2,TRBV4-2,TRBJ2-5,NA,TGTGCCAGCAGCCGACGACTAGCACAAGAGACCCAGTACTTC,CASSRRLAQETQYF
NA,TRBV9,TRBJ1-3,few,TGTGCCAGCAGCGCAAACGGACAACCACGAGGAAACACCATATATTTT,CASSANGQPRGNTIYF
TRBD1,TRBV25-1,TRBJ2-1,NA,TGTGCCAGCAGTGCTAACCCCTGGGACAGGTCCTACAATGAGCAGTTCTTC,CASSANPWDRSYNEQFF
NA,TRBV18,TRBJ1-3,few,TGTGCCAGCTCACCACCCCCGGACGGTCGCTCTGGAAACACCATATATTTT,CASSPPPDGRSGNTIYF
NA,TRBV10-3,TRBJ2-2,NA,TGTGCCATCAGAGGGGACCTTCCGGGGGAGCTGTTTTTT,CAIRGDLPGELFF
NA,TRBV20-1,TRBJ2-7,NA,TGCAGTGCAGGCGCGGGGGTTGAACGGGGCGGGGTCACCAGGGGTGAGCAGTACTTC,CSAGAGVERGGVTRGEQYF
NA,TRBV3-1,TRBJ1-1,NA,TGTGCCAGCAGCCAAGGTCCGGTATTGAACACTGAAGCTTTCTTT,CASSQGPVLNTEAFF
TRBD2,TRBV5-1,TRBJ2-1,NA,TGCGCCAGCAGTGACCAAGCGGGGGCCGGGGGTGAGCAGTTCTTC,CASSDQAGAGGEQFF
NA,TRBV4-2,TRBJ1-5,NA,TGTGCCAGCAGCCACCCGGGGGGCAATCAGCCCCAGCATTTT,CASSHPGGNQPQHF
TRBD1,TRBV18,TRBJ2-1,NA,TGTGCCAGCTCATCAACGTCGACGACAGGGGTTTACAATGAGCAGTTCTTC,CASSSTSTTGVYNEQFF
TRBD1,TRBV6-5,TRBJ2-7,NA,TGTGCCAGCAGGTACCGGGACAGGAGCTCCTACGAGCAGTACTTC,CASRYRDRSSYEQYF
NA,TRBV6-2/TRBV6-3,TRBJ2-1,NA,TGTGCCAGCAGTTACTCTACCGGCTCCTACAATGAGCAGTTCTTC,CASSYSTGSYNEQFF
TRBD2,TRBV7-2,TRBJ2-7,NA,TGTGCCAGCAGCTTAGGCCGACTAGCGGGGACCTACGAGCAGTACTTC,CASSLGRLAGTYEQYF
NA,TRBV18,TRBJ2-5,NA,TGTGCCAGCACCAGCCCAGGGAGGTACCAAGAGACCCAGTACTTC,CASTSPGRYQETQYF
NA,TRBV7-2,TRBJ2-5,NA,TGTGCCAGCAGCTTGGAGCGGCTGGGGACCCAGTACTTC,CASSLERLGTQYF
NA,TRBV7-8,TRBJ2-7,few,TGTGCCAGCAGCTTAGGGGTAGCGGTACTCTCCTACGAGCAGTACTTC,CASSLGVAVLSYEQYF
NA,TRBV18,TRBJ2-2,NA,TGTGCCAGCTCACCACTGCCGACATTATCAGCGAACACCGGGGAGCTGTTTTTT,CASSPLPTLSANTGELFF
NA,TRBV6-5,TRBJ2-2,few,TGTGCCAGCAGTTACGGGGTGTATGGATCCAACTCGAACACCGGGGAGCTGTTTTTT,CASSYGVYGSNSNTGELFF
NA,TRBV21-1,TRBJ2-3,few,TGTGCCAGCAGCACCCCTAAGGACAGGGTAGACCCAGATACGCAGTATTTT,CASSTPKDRVDPDTQYF
TRBD1,TRBV6-5,TRBJ1-1,few,TGTGCCAGCAGTTCGGGACAGGGATACACTGAAGCTTTCTTT,CASSSGQGYTEAFF
TRBD1,TRBV7-9,TRBJ2-1,NA,TGTGCCAGCAGCTTTCAGGACAGGGTTGATGAGCAGTTCTTC,CASSFQDRVDEQFF
NA,TRBV6-5,TRBJ2-7,NA,TGTGCCAGCAGTTACTCGGACGAGCAGTACTTC,CASSYSDEQYF
TRBD1,TRBV6-2/TRBV6-3,TRBJ1-5,many,TGTGCCAGCAGTTACGGGACAGGGGGAGGTCAGCCCCAGCATTTT,CASSYGTGGGQPQHF
TRBD2,TRBV5-1,TRBJ2-7,NA,TGCGCCAGCAGCTTGACTAGCGGGAGTTTGTCCTACGAGCAGTACTTC,CASSLTSGSLSYEQYF
NA,TRBV28,TRBJ2-7,NA,TGTGCCAGCAGCCCTACAGGTGTGGCCTTCGAGCAGTACTTC,CASSPTGVAFEQYF
TRBD2,TRBV12-3/TRBV12-4,TRBJ2-3,few,TGTGCCAGCAGTTTCTGGACTAGCGGGCATACGACTAGCACAGATACGCAGTATTTT,CASSFWTSGHTTSTDTQYF
NA,TRBV7-6,TRBJ2-3,once,TGTGCCAGCAGCAAACAACCGGGTGCGACTCGAACAGATACGCAGTATTTT,CASSKQPGATRTDTQYF
NA,TRBV11-2,TRBJ1-5,NA,TGTGCCAGCAGCTCGGCCTGGGGTCAGCCCCAGCATTTT,CASSSAWGQPQHF
TRBD2,TRBV6-1,TRBJ2-1,NA,TGTGCCAGCAGTCCATCTCTAGCGGGAGGCAAGTATGAGCAGTTCTTC,CASSPSLAGGKYEQFF
NA,TRBV5-6,TRBJ1-1,once,TGTGCCAGCAGCTTGGCCCCCCTGACATTTGAAGCTTTCTTT,CASSLAPLTFEAFF